This T cell receptor (beta chain) was captured in a study of cytotoxic CD8 clonotypes in ibrutinib-treated CLL. Study at large: Responses: 24 partial, 2 complete; after median about 70 months, around 15 stayed remitted, about twelve progressed. Study-level findings and limits: Clonality showed a rise at ibrutinib response that reversed toward baseline at progression.

Investigators sought sequencing depths of between 1 in 200,000 and 1 in 1 million T cells. Here immunoSEQ multiplex PCR was the method, and the copy in TCRdb shows in-frame clones only, minus some. The sample records about 50,000 clones, 50% to 65% being singletons. J lost 6 bases, V lost 2 bases, and 7 bases had no gene match. The CDR3 has 14 amino acids. CDR1 MNHEY and CDR2 SMNVEV come from the germline V gene (reference sequence). This clone has a single count. Its antigen is not known. The specimen was PBMCs, collected after 24 months of ibrutinib treatment. The chain is built from TRBV27 and TRBJ2-7, with 7 bases identical to TRBD1. This sequence originates from a human donor with chronic lymphocytic leukemia. CDR3: CASSLQGVGSEQYF. The CDR3 DNA reads as TGTGCCAGCAGTTTACAGGGGGTAGGGTCCGAGCAGTACTTC.